This record looks at one T cell receptor (beta chain) sequence and its context. Looked up from germline, CDR1 is PRHDT and CDR2 is FYEKMQ (reference sequence). V was cut by 0 bases and J by 10 bases, with 12 bases left in between. The CDR3 totals 13 residues. Using immunoSEQ multiplex PCR, the repertoire was profiled, and TCRdb retains in-frame clones only, with some absent. The top ten hold over 2.5% of the sample, which has almost 100,000 clones, roughly 92% seen once. No patient escaped relapse after autologous stem cell transplantation, and brentuximab vedotin exposure varied. This sample is part of a study of PD-1 blockade in classical Hodgkin lymphoma.

The rearrangement joins TRBV13 to TRBJ1-1; D call uncertain. The sample here was peripheral blood mononuclear cells (PBMCs), taken at baseline. The TCR was taken from a human donor with classical Hodgkin lymphoma. Here the CDR3 reads CASSLGKNGVAFF. The DNA of the CDR3 is TGTGCCAGCAGCTTAGGTAAGAACGGCGTAGCTTTCTTT.